These 30 T cell receptor beta chains came from one sample sequenced in a study of T cell responses to AZD1222 COVID-19 vaccine. This table comes from immunoSEQ multiplex PCR, and its TCRdb copy is limited to in-frame clones, with some not included. There are approximately 220,000 clones in the sample; about 93% occur only once, and 0.95% to 1.1% lies in the top ten. The sequencing here drew on peripheral blood, taken on day 0 of MenACWY control vaccination. These receptors were collected from an adult in good health.

V and J are TRBV29-1 and TRBJ1-1; D is unresolved. V was cut by 7 bases and J by 4 bases, with 16 bases left in between. The CDR3 totals 13 residues. The germline CDR1 and CDR2 sequences are SQVTM and ANQGSEA. The CDR3 bases are TGCAGCGGCCGGACTGGTCCCAGCACTGAAGCTTTCTTT. Translating gives CSGRTGPSTEAFF.

The gene calls are TRBV7-2 and TRBJ1-1; perhaps TRBD1 as D (6 bases). V was pared by 5 bases and J by 4 bases, with 11 bases between. CDR1 is SGHTA, CDR2 FQGNSA, per germline. This CDR3 spans 13 amino acids. The CDR3 DNA is TGTGCCAGCAGCATGGGGACACCCACTGAAGCTTTCTTT. Protein product: CASSMGTPTEAFF.

This clone was observed a handful of times. CDR3 sequence: CASVLQPREAFF. As DNA, the CDR3 is TGTGCCAGCGTTTTGCAGCCTAGGGAAGCTTTCTTT. This chain uses TRBV6-5 with TRBJ1-1, with no clear D. Looked up from germline, CDR1 is MNHEY and CDR2 is SVGAGI. The CDR3 has 12 residues. V lost 8 bases and J lost 8, with 15 bases in between.

The CDR3 is CASSLGDNNSGNTIYF. The CDR3 coding sequence is TGCGCCAGCAGCTTGGGGGACAATAACTCTGGAAACACCATATATTTT. This chain connects TRBV5-1 to TRBJ1-3, with D tentatively TRBD1 (6 bases). V lost 0 bases, J lost 0 bases, and 10 bases lay in between. The CDR3 consists of 16 residues. CDR1 is SGHRS and CDR2 is YFSETQ in the germline V gene.

The gene calls are TRBV7-9 and TRBJ2-5; a weak D match, TRBD2 (5 bases). Trimming cost V 0 bases and J 1 base, with 9 bases left between them. CDR3 length: 15 amino acids. From germline, CDR1 is SEHNR and CDR2 FQNEAQ (reference sequence). For the CDR3, the DNA is TGTGCCAGCAGCTTAGCAGGGAGCACCCAAGAGACCCAGTACTTC. Its protein is CASSLAGSTQETQYF.

This sequence joins TRBV30 and TRBJ2-7, with TRBD1 matching over 9 bases. This CDR3 contains 12 residues. Germline V gene lookup returns CDR1 GTSNPN and CDR2 SVGIG (reference sequence). J gave up 4 bases and V 8 bases, and 6 bases lay outside the gene matches. CDR3 loop: CAGTGYEYEQYF. The DNA of the CDR3 is TGTGCCGGGACAGGGTACGAATACGAGCAGTACTTC. Together with reference TRBV30 and TRBJ2-7, the CDR3 gives the full variable domain: SQTIHQWPATLVQPVGSPLSLECTVEGTSNPNLYWYRQAAGRGLQLLFYSVGIGQISSEVPQNLSASRPQDRQFILSSKKLLLSDSGFYLCAGTGYEYEQYFGPGTRLTVT.

The chain uses TRBV6-2 or TRBV6-3 and TRBJ1-5; 10 nucleotides match TRBD1. There are 13 residues in the CDR3. V trimming: 6 bases; J trimming: 9 bases; junction bases outside the gene matches: 5. Germline CDR1 reads MNHEY; CDR2 reads SVGEGT. CDR3 sequence (DNA): TGTGCCAGCAGCGACAGGGGGCCTGGGCCCCAGCATTTT. Translated, it gives CASSDRGPGPQHF.

This chain joins TRBV6-5 and TRBJ1-2; no clear D. Germline V gene lookup returns CDR1 MNHEY and CDR2 SVGAGI. CDR3 length: 11 amino acids. V lost 8 bases to trimming and J lost 8 bases, with 12 bases between them. CDR3 sequence reads: CASHGPGGYTF. As DNA, the CDR3 is TGTGCCAGCCACGGACCGGGGGGCTACACCTTC.

The rearrangement links TRBV30 to TRBJ2-3; tentative D call: TRBD2 (6 bases). Germline-derived CDR1 and CDR2 are GTSNPN and SVGIG (reference sequence). This CDR3 is built from 15 residues. Between the trimmed V and J ends, which lost 2 bases and 0 bases, there was a span of 12 bases. CDR3 sequence: CAWSRISGSTDTQYF. CDR3 bases: TGTGCCTGGAGTCGTATCAGCGGGAGCACAGATACGCAGTATTTT. Supplemented by reference TRBV30 and TRBJ2-3, the full variable domain reads SQTIHQWPATLVQPVGSPLSLECTVEGTSNPNLYWYRQAAGRGLQLLFYSVGIGQISSEVPQNLSASRPQDRQFILSSKKLLLSDSGFYLCAWSRISGSTDTQYFGPGTRLTVL.

The genes are TRBV7-8 and TRBJ2-5; 9 nucleotides agree with TRBD2. This CDR3 spans 15 amino acids. The ends lost 3 bases at V and 2 bases at J; junction bases unmatched: 4. From germline, CDR1 is SGHVS and CDR2 FQNEAQ. CDR3 sequence reads: CASSLLAGIQETQYF. CDR3 nucleotides: TGTGCCAGCAGCTTGCTAGCGGGGATACAAGAGACCCAGTACTTC.

J is TRBJ2-3 and V is TRBV6-2 or TRBV6-3, with 9 positions matching TRBD2. The CDR3 spans 15 residues. Germline assignment: CDR1 MNHEY and CDR2 SVGEGT. V trimming: 2 bases; J trimming: 4 bases; junction bases outside the gene matches: 4. The CDR3 coding sequence is TGTGCCAGCAGTTACGGCGGGGGGGCATCAGATACGCAGTATTTT. It is translated as CASSYGGGASDTQYF.

The rearrangement uses TRBV5-4 and TRBJ2-2; D may be TRBD1 or TRBD2 (5 bases each). Germline loops: CDR1 SGHNT, CDR2 YYREEE (reference sequence). The CDR3 is 15 amino acids. V gave up 2 bases and J gave up 1 base, with 9 bases separating them. The DNA for the CDR3 is TGTGCCAGCAGCTTAGGGGACCTGAACACCGGGGAGCTGTTTTTT. Translation gives CASSLGDLNTGELFF.

The chain couples TRBV19 to TRBJ2-4, with no clear D. This CDR3 contains 17 residues. Trimming took off 4 bases at V and 1 base at J, with 17 bases between the two ends. Germline lookup yields CDR1 LNHDA and CDR2 SQIVND (reference sequence). Here the CDR3 reads CASSTMQVLGAKNIQYF. The CDR3 coding sequence is TGTGCCAGTAGTACCATGCAGGTCCTCGGGGCCAAAAACATTCAGTACTTC.

The table lists this clone with a count of one. V is TRBV30 and J is TRBJ2-1; D remains unclear. The germline CDR1 and CDR2 sequences are GTSNPN and SVGIG (reference sequence). The V end was cut by 2 bases, the J end by 5 bases, with 10 bases between. The CDR3 contains 13 residues. In DNA form, the CDR3 reads TGTGCCTGGAGTAGGACCGCGAACAATGAGCAGTTCTTC. Its protein is CAWSRTANNEQFF.

V and J are TRBV27 and TRBJ2-7, with D perhaps TRBD2 (5 bases). The CDR3 covers 15 residues. Germline values: CDR1 MNHEY, CDR2 SMNVEV (reference sequence). V shed 6 bases and J shed 0 bases, with 15 bases lying between them. The CDR3 region has the DNA TGTGCCAGCAGGGGCTGGGAGTCGAACTCCTACGAGCAGTACTTC. Its translation: CASRGWESNSYEQYF.

The chain combines TRBV3-1 (or the pseudogene TRBV3-2) with TRBJ1-1, with 10 bases that match TRBD1. Per germline, CDR1 LGHDT and CDR2 YNNKEL (reference sequence). This CDR3 region has 14 residues. Trimming removed 4 bases from V and 5 bases from J; junction bases left unmatched: 4. CDR3 amino acids: CASSPDRGNTEAFF. The CDR3 bases are TGTGCCAGCAGCCCGGACAGGGGGAATACTGAAGCTTTCTTT.

The chain combines TRBV2 with TRBJ1-6; 10 bases map to TRBD1. Germline V gene sequence: CDR1 SNHLY, CDR2 FYNNEI. CDR3 length equals 15 residues. V gave up 1 base and J gave up 10 bases; unmatched junction bases: 4. CDR3 nucleotides: TGTGCCAGCAGTGAAGGGACAGGGGGTAGGTCACCCCTCCACTTT. Translation gives CASSEGTGGRSPLHF.

The chain carries TRBV4-3 and TRBJ1-2; 7 nucleotides agree with TRBD1. The CDR3 contains 13 residues. CDR1 and CDR2 (germline): LGHNA, YSLEER. V dropped 4 bases and J dropped 7; count of bases not matched to a gene: 6. CDR3 in amino acids: CASSLRQGSGYTF. Written as DNA, the CDR3 is TGCGCCAGCAGCCTGCGACAGGGTAGTGGCTACACCTTC.

The rearrangement joins TRBV7-8 to TRBJ1-5; D may be TRBD1 (5 bases). The V end lost 1 base, the J end lost 2 bases, and 6 bases lay between the germline ends. CDR3 size: 14 residues. Looked up from germline, CDR1 is SGHVS and CDR2 is FQNEAQ. The CDR3 loop reads CASSLVGGNQPQHF. CDR3 coding DNA: TGTGCCAGCAGCTTAGTAGGGGGCAATCAGCCCCAGCATTTT.

This clone has just one count. V and J are TRBV27 and TRBJ1-1; 8 bases fit TRBD1. The V and J ends lost 4 bases and 4 bases, in that order; junction bases with no gene match: 8. The CDR3 has 15 residues. Germline V lookup: CDR1 MNHEY, CDR2 SMNVEV (reference sequence). The CDR3 region is CASSSPGTGGTEAFF. The CDR3 nucleotides read TGTGCCAGCAGTTCGCCGGGAACAGGGGGCACTGAAGCTTTCTTT.

The gene calls are TRBV6-1 and TRBJ1-2; TRBD1 is a possible D gene (6 bases). The CDR3 length is 13 residues. Trimming shortened V by 3 bases and J by 4 bases, and 9 bases separated the two germline ends. The V gene's germline CDR1 is MNHNS and CDR2 SASEGT. Here the CDR3 reads CASSDRGGYGYTF. In nucleotides, the CDR3 is TGTGCCAGCAGTGACAGGGGTGGCTATGGCTACACCTTC.

The chain uses TRBV5-5 and TRBJ2-2; TRBD1 matches 9 bases. Trimming removed 1 base from V and 8 bases from J; junction bases left unmatched: 15. The CDR3 is 18 residues long. Per germline, CDR1 SGHKS and CDR2 YYEKEE (reference sequence). The CDR3 reads CASSLSPGPRQGVGELFF. CDR3 DNA: TGTGCCAGCAGCTTGAGTCCGGGACCGCGACAGGGGGTAGGGGAGCTGTTTTTT.

The rearrangement uses TRBV11-2 and TRBJ1-2, with TRBD1 identical over 7 bases. V shed 0 bases, J shed 8 bases, and the junction held 3 bases outside the gene matches. The germline CDR1 and CDR2 sequences are SGHAT and FQNNGV. CDR3 length equals 13 residues. The DNA for the CDR3 is TGTGCCAGCAGCTTAGAACCAGGGGGAGGCTACACCTTC. Translation: CASSLEPGGGYTF.

The chain joins TRBV28 to TRBJ1-3, with a weak D call TRBD1 (5 bases). CDR3 length: 15 amino acids. CDR1 and CDR2 (germline): MDHEN, SYDVKM. V lost 4 bases and J lost 3, with 13 bases in between. CDR3 residues: CASSSGSLGGNTIYF. In nucleotides, the CDR3 is TGTGCCAGCAGTTCAGGGTCCTTAGGTGGAAACACCATATATTTT.

The chain uses TRBV20-1 and TRBJ2-3; tentatively, D is TRBD2 (5 bases). V was pared by 1 base and J by 6 bases, with 5 bases between. The CDR3 totals 11 residues. In germline, CDR1 is DFQATT, CDR2 SNEGSKA (reference sequence). The CDR3 spells CSARGRDTQYF. Written as DNA, the CDR3 is TGCAGTGCTAGAGGGAGGGATACGCAGTATTTT.

A remark on this clone: Distinct nucleotide sequences in the sample also encode this CDR3. The V gene is TRBV5-1, the J gene TRBJ1-5; D call uncertain. Germline CDR1 reads SGHRS; CDR2 reads YFSETQ. Trimming took 0 bases from V and 6 from J, leaving 7 bases between them. The CDR3 sequence is 13 residues long. The CDR3 nucleotides are TGCGCCAGCAGCTTGGAGGGAACTCAGCCCCAGCATTTT. The encoded protein is CASSLEGTQPQHF.

This clone was counted only a few times. The chain combines TRBV11-3 with TRBJ2-5, with a weak D call TRBD1 (6 bases). The CDR3 extends over 13 amino acids. Germline CDR1 and CDR2: SGHNT and YENEEA. V was cut by 3 bases and J by 5 bases, with 10 bases left in between. CDR3 amino acids: CASSLGHSETQYF. CDR3 DNA sequence: TGTGCCAGCAGCTTGGGACATTCGGAGACCCAGTACTTC.

The chain links TRBV30 to TRBJ1-2; no reliable D call. Looked up from germline, CDR1 is GTSNPN and CDR2 is SVGIG (reference sequence). The V and J ends lost 4 bases and 1 base respectively, with 16 bases between them. CDR3 length: 15 amino acids. In DNA, the CDR3 is TGTGCCTGGATGGGCAGCCTCCCTTTTAACTATGGCTACACCTTC. It yields the protein CAWMGSLPFNYGYTF.

The J gene is TRBJ2-1, the V gene TRBV19; no clear D gene. This CDR3 region has 13 residues. Trimming cost V 3 bases and J 9 bases, with 12 bases left between them. Germline values: CDR1 LNHDA, CDR2 SQIVND (reference sequence). The CDR3 here is CASSILDLREQFF. For the CDR3, the DNA is TGTGCCAGTAGTATTCTAGATTTGCGTGAGCAGTTCTTC.

About this clone: This specimen includes other DNA sequences encoding the same CDR3. This chain connects TRBV7-2 to TRBJ1-1; D gene ambiguous. Trimming took off 3 bases at V and 5 bases at J, with 7 bases between the two ends. The CDR3 contains 12 residues. CDR1 SGHTA and CDR2 FQGNSA come from the germline V gene. CDR3 residues: CASSLRVTEAFF. CDR3 nucleotides: TGTGCCAGCAGCTTGAGGGTAACTGAAGCTTTCTTT.